Here is one T cell receptor (beta chain) with its context. The antigen remains unidentified. This sample was included in a study of molecular identifiers for immune sequencing clone quantification. Study outcomes and limitations: Clones above 20 RNA copies contained over 98% of effector molecules but under 1% of naive ones. With a barcode shared among identical TCR molecules, highly expanded clone sizes could be underestimated.

Generation of bulk TCR libraries relied on previously described methods and listed TCR primers. A single record per CDR3 protein comes from TCRdb applying MiXCR to the PCR reads. In the table there are about 9,600 distinct CDR3 sequences, approximately 19% of which are singletons. The CDR3 contains 15 residues. Trimming took 0 bases from V and 5 from J; bases not matched to a gene: 7. Germline CDR1 is MNHEY and CDR2 is SVGAGI. The chain uses TRBV6-5 and TRBJ2-7; 7 bases are a match to TRBD1. The receptor was isolated from a human donor in good health. Some libraries in this study had Jurkat cell RNA spiked in. The sequenced material came from naive CD8+ T cells from blood, with Jurkat cell RNA spiked in. Subset of the sample: FACS-sorted CD8+CD4-CCR7+CD45RA+ naive T cells. The CDR3 bases are TGTGCCAGCAGTTACTCGACCGGACAGGTTCACGAGCAGTACTTC. Its protein is CASSYSTGQVHEQYF.